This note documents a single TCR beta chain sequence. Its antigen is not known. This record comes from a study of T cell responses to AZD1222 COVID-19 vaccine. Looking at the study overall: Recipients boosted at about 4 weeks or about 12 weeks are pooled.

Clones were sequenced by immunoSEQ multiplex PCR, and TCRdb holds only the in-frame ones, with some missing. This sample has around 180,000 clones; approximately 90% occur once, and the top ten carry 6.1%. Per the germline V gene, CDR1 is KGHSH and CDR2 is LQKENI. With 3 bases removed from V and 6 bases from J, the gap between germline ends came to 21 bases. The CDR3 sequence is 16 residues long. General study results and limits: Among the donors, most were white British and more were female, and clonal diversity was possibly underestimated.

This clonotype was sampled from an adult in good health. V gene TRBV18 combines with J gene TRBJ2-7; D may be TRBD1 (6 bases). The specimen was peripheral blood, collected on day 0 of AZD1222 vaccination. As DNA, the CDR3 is TGTGCCAGCTCACCGTCACAGGGACCTGGGTTCGGCGAGCAGTACTTC. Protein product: CASSPSQGPGFGEQYF.